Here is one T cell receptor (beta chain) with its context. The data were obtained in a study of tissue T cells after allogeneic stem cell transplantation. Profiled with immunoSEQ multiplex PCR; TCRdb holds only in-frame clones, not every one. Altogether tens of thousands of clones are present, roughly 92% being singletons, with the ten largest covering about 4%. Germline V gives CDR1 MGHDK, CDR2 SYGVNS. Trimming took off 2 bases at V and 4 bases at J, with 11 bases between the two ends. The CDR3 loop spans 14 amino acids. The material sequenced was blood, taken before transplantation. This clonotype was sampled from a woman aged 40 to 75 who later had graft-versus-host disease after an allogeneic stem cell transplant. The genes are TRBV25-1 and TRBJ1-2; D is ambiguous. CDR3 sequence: CASSEGVGTYGYTF. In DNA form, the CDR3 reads TGTGCCAGCAGTGAAGGAGTAGGCACCTATGGCTACACCTTC.